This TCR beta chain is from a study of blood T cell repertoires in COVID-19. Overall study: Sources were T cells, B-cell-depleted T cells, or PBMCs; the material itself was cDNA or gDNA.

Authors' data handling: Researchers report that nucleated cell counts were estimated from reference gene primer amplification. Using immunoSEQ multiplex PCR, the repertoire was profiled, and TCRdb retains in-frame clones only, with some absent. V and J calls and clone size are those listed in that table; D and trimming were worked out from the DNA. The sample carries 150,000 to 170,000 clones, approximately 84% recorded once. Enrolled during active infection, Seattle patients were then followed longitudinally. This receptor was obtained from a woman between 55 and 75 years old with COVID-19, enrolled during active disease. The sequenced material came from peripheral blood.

The CDR3 region is CASSLEGQLNYGYTF. The CDR3 coding sequence is TGCGCCAGCAGCTTGGAGGGACAGCTTAACTATGGCTACACCTTC. The chain recombines TRBV5-1 with TRBJ1-2, with TRBD1 matching over 7 bases. This CDR3 contains 15 residues. V lost 0 bases, J lost 1 base, and 3 bases stayed unmatched. CDR1 and CDR2 (germline): SGHRS, YFSETQ.